A single sample is the source of the 8 T cell receptor beta chains below, sequenced in a study of radiation and T cells in renal cell carcinoma (dated by TCRdb to 2020 to 2021). The library was prepared using the immunoSEQ multiplex PCR assay. TCRdb carries this immuneACCESS record with in-frame sequences only. Its versions omit some clonotypes, under half of them owing to an unresolved V gene in the studies checked, with the rest unexplained. The sample table holds around 77,000 clones, of which around four fifths were seen once. Of the sample, about 2.5% is held by the ten largest clones. Interpreted using the paper, the time point label stands for: blood 4 weeks post-SBRT, at nephrectomy. What the treatment or condition label conveys for this sample: 15 Gy SBRT to primary tumor, nephrectomy 4 weeks later. The material was blood, obtained from a patient whose treatment included radiotherapy and nephrectomy. These receptors all come from a woman aged 60-75 years with renal cell carcinoma.

The J gene is TRBJ1-1, the V gene TRBV30; TRBD1 is a possible D gene (6 bases). Germline V gene data show CDR1 as GTSNPN and CDR2 as SVGIG (reference sequence). The CDR3 is 13 amino acids. Trimming left V 5 bases short and J 1 base short, with 11 bases between. CDR3 DNA sequence: TGTGCCTGGTCCATACAGGGGAACACTGAAGCTTTCTTT. The encoded protein is CAWSIQGNTEAFF.

The CDR3 loop is CASSQQGLYGYTF. CDR3 nucleotides: TGCGCCAGCAGTCAACAGGGACTCTATGGCTACACCTTC. V usage is TRBV4-1 and J usage is TRBJ1-2, with D tentatively TRBD1 (6 bases). The CDR3 totals 13 residues. The germline gives CDR1 MGHRA, CDR2 YSYEKL. Trimming stripped 6 bases from V and 4 bases from J, with 12 bases between.

V is TRBV9 and J is TRBJ2-1, with 9 positions matching TRBD1. Germline V gene data show CDR1 as SGDLS and CDR2 as YYNGEE. The length of the CDR3 is 16 residues. After removal of 4 bases from V and 5 bases from J, the junction contained 10 bases not matched to a gene. This CDR3 reads CASSMWGQGGNNEQFF. The CDR3 DNA reads TGTGCCAGCAGCATGTGGGGACAGGGAGGTAACAATGAGCAGTTCTTC.

The chain recombines TRBV5-5 with TRBJ2-7; maybe TRBD1 (5 bases). The CDR3 runs 12 residues. Germline V gives CDR1 SGHKS, CDR2 YYEKEE (reference sequence). V was cut by 7 bases and J by 5 bases, with 13 bases left in between. The CDR3 nucleotides read TGTGCCAGCTCTGGGCAGGGCAACGAGCAGTACTTC. Protein sequence: CASSGQGNEQYF.

The CDR3 sequence is CASSLAGAQGYEQYF. As DNA, the CDR3 is TGTGCCAGCAGCCTAGCGGGAGCCCAAGGCTACGAGCAGTACTTC. The rearrangement joins TRBV7-3 to TRBJ2-7, with 10 positions matching TRBD2. The CDR3 covers 15 residues. The V gene's germline CDR1 is SGHTA and CDR2 FQGTGA. V was clipped by 5 bases and J by 3 bases; unmatched bases: 7.

V and J are TRBV7-3 and TRBJ2-5, with 9 bases fitting TRBD2. The trim removed 5 bases at V and 4 bases at J, leaving 11 bases unmatched. Germline CDR1 SGHTA, CDR2 FQGTGA. The CDR3 contains 16 residues. The CDR3 bases are TGTGCCAGCAGCCCCTGGGGGCTAGCGGGGTTAGAGACCCAGTACTTC. Protein product: CASSPWGLAGLETQYF. The full variable domain, with the rest looked up from reference TRBV7-3 and TRBJ2-5, is GAGVSQTPSNKVTEKGKYVELRCDPISGHTALYWYRQSLGQGPEFLIYFQGTGAADDSGLPNDRFFAVRPEGSVSTLKIQRTERGDSAVYLCASSPWGLAGLETQYFGPGTRLLVL.

V gene TRBV18 combines with J gene TRBJ2-7; 8 nucleotides align to TRBD1. CDR3 length: 16 residues. V lost 6 bases, J lost 4 bases, and 14 bases stayed unmatched. CDR1 KGHSH and CDR2 LQKENI come from the germline V gene. CDR3 nucleotide sequence: TGTGCCAGCTCGGGACAGGCTCCGGAGCCAGGGTACGAGCAGTACTTC. It specifies CASSGQAPEPGYEQYF. The full variable domain, with the rest looked up from reference TRBV18 and TRBJ2-7, is NAGVMQNPRHLVRRRGQEARLRCSPMKGHSHVYWYRQLPEEGLKFMVYLQKENIIDESGMPKERFSAEFPKEGPSILRIQQVVRGDSAAYFCASSGQAPEPGYEQYFGPGTRLTVT.

This clone was seen only once. The chain has TRBV7-9 and TRBJ2-1; D may be TRBD1 (6 bases). This CDR3 is built from 14 residues. Trimming stripped 3 bases from V and 5 bases from J, with 11 bases between. The germline gives CDR1 SEHNR, CDR2 FQNEAQ (reference sequence). CDR3 residues: CASSFGGGHNEQFF. The CDR3 region has the DNA TGTGCCAGCAGCTTTGGGGGCGGTCACAATGAGCAGTTCTTC.